The present TCR beta chain was sequenced within a study of T cell responses to AZD1222 COVID-19 vaccine. Study-wide results and limits: Spike-specific TCR depth and breadth grew after two AZD1222 doses. Clonal diversity was possibly underestimated, and the donors were mostly white British, with more females. Unmutated variant regions are reportedly targeted by nearly half of spike-specific TCRs. Seropositive AZD1222 recipients at baseline numbered only 5 or 6.

Germline trimming cut 5 bases from V and 0 bases from J; bases unmatched to any gene: 9. This CDR3 contains 16 residues. Germline lookup yields CDR1 SGHTA and CDR2 FQGNSA. Of note for this clone: Its antigen is not identified.

Clones were read by immunoSEQ multiplex PCR, and TCRdb kept only the in-frame ones, dropping some. This sample has more than 100,000 clones, with 88% found just once. The material was peripheral blood, obtained on day 0 of AZD1222 vaccination. The source is an adult in good health. The chain couples TRBV7-2 to TRBJ1-1; 7 nucleotides align to TRBD1. CDR3 coding DNA: TGTGCCAGCAGCCCCAACCCGACAGGGATGAACACTGAAGCTTTCTTT. Encoded protein: CASSPNPTGMNTEAFF. Using reference TRBV7-2 and TRBJ1-1 for the parts outside the CDR3, the full variable domain is GAGVSQSPSNKVTEKGKDVELRCDPISGHTALYWYRQSLGQGLEFLIYFQGNSAPDKSGLPSDRFSAERTGGSVSTLTIQRTQQEDSAVYLCASSPNPTGMNTEAFFGQGTRLTVV.